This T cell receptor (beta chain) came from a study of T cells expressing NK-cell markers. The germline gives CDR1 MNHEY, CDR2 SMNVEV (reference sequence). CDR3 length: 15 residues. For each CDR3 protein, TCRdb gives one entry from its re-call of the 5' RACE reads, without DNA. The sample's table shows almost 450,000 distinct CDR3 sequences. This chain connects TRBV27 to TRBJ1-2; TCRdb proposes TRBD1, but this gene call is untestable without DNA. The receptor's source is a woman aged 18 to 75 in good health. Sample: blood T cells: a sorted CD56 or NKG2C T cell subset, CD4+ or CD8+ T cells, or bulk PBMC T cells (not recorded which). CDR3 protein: CASSPGYQATYGYTF.